This is a list of T cell receptor beta chains from one sample in a study of spatial heterogeneity in lung cancer. Using its own MiXCR run on the 5' RACE reads, TCRdb lists one record per CDR3 protein. The table records about 24,000 distinct CDR3 sequences, 3% to 4% of them present only once. The sequencing used PBMCs, collected at surgery. The receptors stem from a female donor with early-stage non-small cell lung cancer. Both conserved end residues are part of each CDR3. The order of the fields is J gene, clone size, V gene, D gene, CDR3 DNA, CDR3 protein. The D gene is left open where the match is weak. Expanded clones are given a class, and other clones once, few, many or no size at all.

J gene: TRBJ2-3; clone size: many; V gene: TRBV5-1; D gene: -; CDR3 DNA: TGCGCCAGCAGCACCGCCTTAAACGGGGATACGCAGTATTTT; CDR3 protein: CASSTALNGDTQYF
J gene: TRBJ2-1; clone size: many; V gene: TRBV6-4; D gene: -; CDR3 DNA: TGTGCCAGCAGTGAAGGGGGTGAGCAGTTCTTC; CDR3 protein: CASSEGGEQFF
J gene: TRBJ2-5; clone size: -; V gene: TRBV10-3; D gene: TRBD2; CDR3 DNA: TGTGCCATCGCATTAGCGGGAGAAGAGACCCAGTACTTC; CDR3 protein: CAIALAGEETQYF
J gene: TRBJ2-1; clone size: many; V gene: TRBV2; D gene: TRBD1; CDR3 DNA: TGTGCCAGCAGGGGGGACAGGTGGAACAATGAGCAGTTCTTC; CDR3 protein: CASRGDRWNNEQFF
J gene: TRBJ2-2; clone size: medium-sized; V gene: TRBV10-3; D gene: -; CDR3 DNA: TGTGCCATCAGTGTCGATGGGGGACCCGGGGAGCTGTTTTTT; CDR3 protein: CAISVDGGPGELFF
J gene: TRBJ2-3; clone size: many; V gene: TRBV6-6; D gene: -; CDR3 DNA: TGTGCCAGCAGCCCCCGATTGGGGACGCAGTATTTT; CDR3 protein: CASSPRLGTQYF
J gene: TRBJ2-7; clone size: many; V gene: TRBV6-5; D gene: -; CDR3 DNA: TGTGCCAGCACCCCGGGCAACCCGAGCGAGCAGTACTTC; CDR3 protein: CASTPGNPSEQYF
J gene: TRBJ1-6; clone size: many; V gene: TRBV11-2; D gene: -; CDR3 DNA: TGTGCCAGCACCCCCATCCGGGGCAGGAGAGATTCACCCCTCCACTTT; CDR3 protein: CASTPIRGRRDSPLHF
J gene: TRBJ1-2; clone size: medium-sized; V gene: TRBV29-1; D gene: -; CDR3 DNA: TGCAGCGTTGCCCCTGGGGGGACGGCTAACTATGGCTACACCTTC; CDR3 protein: CSVAPGGTANYGYTF
J gene: TRBJ1-1; clone size: many; V gene: TRBV20-1; D gene: -; CDR3 DNA: TGCAGTGCTAGGTCCGGGACCGCCTCCACTGAAGCTTTCTTT; CDR3 protein: CSARSGTASTEAFF
J gene: TRBJ2-3; clone size: many; V gene: TRBV5-6; D gene: -; CDR3 DNA: TGTGCCAGCAGCTTGGTTGGCGGAGATACGCAGTATTTT; CDR3 protein: CASSLVGGDTQYF
J gene: TRBJ2-7; clone size: many; V gene: TRBV29-1; D gene: TRBD2; CDR3 DNA: TGCAGCGTTGATGGGCTAGCGGACTCCTACGAGCAGTACTTC; CDR3 protein: CSVDGLADSYEQYF
J gene: TRBJ2-7; clone size: many; V gene: TRBV3-1; D gene: TRBD2; CDR3 DNA: TGTGCCAGCAGCCAAGACAGCGGGAGAGTAGGGTACGAGCAGTACTTC; CDR3 protein: CASSQDSGRVGYEQYF
J gene: TRBJ2-7; clone size: few; V gene: TRBV14; D gene: TRBD2; CDR3 DNA: TGTGCCAGCAGCCAATTTAGCGGGAGTACCTACGAGCAGTACTTC; CDR3 protein: CASSQFSGSTYEQYF
J gene: TRBJ1-1; clone size: many; V gene: TRBV7-9; D gene: -; CDR3 DNA: TGTGCCAGCAGCTTAGCGCTTGGGGGCGAAGCTTTCTTT; CDR3 protein: CASSLALGGEAFF